This TCR beta chain was recovered during a study of T-cell reconstitution after alpha-beta-depleted transplantation in children. CDR3 length equals 14 residues. The germline V gene has CDR1 DFQATT and CDR2 SNEGSKA (reference sequence). Trimming left V 4 bases short and J 1 base short, with 14 bases between. Unique molecular identifiers were built into the TCRbeta library. TCRdb re-called the PCR reads with MiXCR, one entry per CDR3 protein. This sample has nearly 400,000 distinct CDR3 sequences, with roughly 20% found just once. This clonotype was detected ten times or more. Sequenced material: PBMCs from the stem cell graft donor, taken from the stem cell graft. The clonotype originates from a human donor who donated a stem cell graft to a child with acute myeloid leukemia. J is TRBJ2-7 and V is TRBV20-1, with D hard to call. DNA of the CDR3: TGCAGTGCTACCTTTAGACAAGTTTCCTACGAGCAGTACTTC. Amino acids: CSATFRQVSYEQYF.